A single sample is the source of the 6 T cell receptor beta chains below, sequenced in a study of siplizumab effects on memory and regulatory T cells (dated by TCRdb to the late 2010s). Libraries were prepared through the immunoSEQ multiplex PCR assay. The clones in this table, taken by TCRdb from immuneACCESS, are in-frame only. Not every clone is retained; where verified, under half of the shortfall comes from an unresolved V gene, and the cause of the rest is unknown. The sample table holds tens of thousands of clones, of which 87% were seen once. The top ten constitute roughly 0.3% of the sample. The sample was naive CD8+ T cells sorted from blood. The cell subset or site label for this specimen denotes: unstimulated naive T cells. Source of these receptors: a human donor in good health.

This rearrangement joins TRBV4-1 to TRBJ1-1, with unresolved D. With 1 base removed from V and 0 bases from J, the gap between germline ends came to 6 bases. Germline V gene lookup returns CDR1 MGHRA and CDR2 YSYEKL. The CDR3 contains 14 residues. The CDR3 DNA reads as TGCGCCAGCAGCCAAGGGGGAATGAACACTGAAGCTTTCTTT. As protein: CASSQGGMNTEAFF.

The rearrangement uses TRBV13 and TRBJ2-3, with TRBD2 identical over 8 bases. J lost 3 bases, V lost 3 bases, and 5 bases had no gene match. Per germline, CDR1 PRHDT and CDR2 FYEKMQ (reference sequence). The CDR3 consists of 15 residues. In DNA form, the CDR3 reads TGTGCCAGCAGCTTTACGCGGGGGGTGACAGATACGCAGTATTTT. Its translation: CASSFTRGVTDTQYF.

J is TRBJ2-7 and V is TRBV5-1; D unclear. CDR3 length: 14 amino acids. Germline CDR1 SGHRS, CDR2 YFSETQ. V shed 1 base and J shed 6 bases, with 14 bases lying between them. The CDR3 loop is CASSLNDNPSEQYF. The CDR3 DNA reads TGCGCCAGCAGCTTGAATGACAACCCCTCCGAGCAGTACTTC.

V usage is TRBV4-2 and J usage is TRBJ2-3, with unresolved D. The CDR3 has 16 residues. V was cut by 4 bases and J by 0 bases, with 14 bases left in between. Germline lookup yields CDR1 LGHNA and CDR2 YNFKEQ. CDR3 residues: CASSPRADASTDTQYF. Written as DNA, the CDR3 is TGTGCCAGCAGCCCCCGCGCTGACGCTAGCACAGATACGCAGTATTTT.

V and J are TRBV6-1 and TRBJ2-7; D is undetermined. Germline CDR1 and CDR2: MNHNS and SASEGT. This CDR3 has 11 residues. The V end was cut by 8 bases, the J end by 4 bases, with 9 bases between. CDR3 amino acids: CASGVVYEQYF. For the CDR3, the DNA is TGTGCCAGCGGGGTGGTTTACGAGCAGTACTTC.

CDR3 amino acids: CASSKAEGQGPSSGANVLTF. The DNA of the CDR3 is TGTGCCAGCAGCAAAGCGGAGGGACAGGGCCCTAGCTCTGGGGCCAACGTCCTGACTTTC. This rearrangement joins TRBV21-1 to TRBJ2-6; the table's D call, TRBD1, was not checked against the DNA. TRBV21-1 is a recognized pseudogene. The CDR3 is 20 amino acids.